The rows below give T cell receptor beta chains drawn from one sample of a study of blood T cell repertoires in COVID-19. TCRdb's copy holds only in-frame clones and misses some; the assay was immunoSEQ multiplex PCR. The data hold approximately 150,000 clones, with about 80% observed a single time. Sequenced material: peripheral blood. The receptors come from a man between 65 and 85 years old with active or convalescent COVID-19. The CDR3 runs from the conserved cysteine through the conserved F or W.

v_call: TRBV7-2; j_call: TRBJ1-1; cdr3_aa: CASSTGQGIPEAFF
v_call: TRBV7-2; j_call: TRBJ2-5; cdr3_aa: CASSLGGGAETQYF
v_call: TRBV27; j_call: TRBJ1-5; cdr3_aa: CASSPTHRGNGQPQHF
v_call: TRBV7-9; j_call: TRBJ1-5; cdr3_aa: CASSWGGGNQPQHF
v_call: TRBV29-1; j_call: TRBJ1-5; cdr3_aa: CSGTMGGNQPQHF
v_call: TRBV4-3; j_call: TRBJ1-4; cdr3_aa: CASSPTAYYLYLEKLFF
v_call: TRBV7-2; j_call: TRBJ1-1; cdr3_aa: CASSFASYGEAFF
v_call: TRBV27; j_call: TRBJ1-2; cdr3_aa: CASSYSTGGNYGYTF
v_call: TRBV9; j_call: TRBJ2-3; cdr3_aa: CASSSGTSGADTQYF
v_call: TRBV5-1; j_call: TRBJ2-7; cdr3_aa: CASSLQVSSYEQYF
v_call: TRBV7-9; j_call: TRBJ1-1; cdr3_aa: CASSLPGLPNTEAFF
v_call: TRBV19; j_call: TRBJ2-1; cdr3_aa: CASSINSDNEQFF
v_call: TRBV4-3; j_call: TRBJ1-1; cdr3_aa: CASSTQEGDAAFF
v_call: TRBV5-4; j_call: TRBJ2-5; cdr3_aa: CASSRGGFQETQYF
v_call: TRBV3-1/TRBV3-2; j_call: TRBJ2-7; cdr3_aa: CASSQEAFWEQYF
v_call: TRBV30; j_call: TRBJ1-3; cdr3_aa: CAWSEMGLSGNTIYF
v_call: TRBV7-2; j_call: TRBJ2-7; cdr3_aa: CASSFKGSGEQYF
v_call: TRBV5-4; j_call: TRBJ1-4; cdr3_aa: CASSLDREGEKLFF
v_call: TRBV25-1; j_call: TRBJ2-2; cdr3_aa: CASKGQGNTGELFF
v_call: TRBV3-1/TRBV3-2; j_call: TRBJ1-1; cdr3_aa: CASSQGTRGNTEAFF
v_call: TRBV7-8; j_call: TRBJ2-1; cdr3_aa: CASSSREGPPSSYNEQFF
v_call: TRBV4-2; j_call: TRBJ2-5; cdr3_aa: CASSLTTGGRGTQYF
v_call: TRBV5-8; j_call: TRBJ2-3; cdr3_aa: CASSLGTGTFTDTQYF
v_call: TRBV2; j_call: TRBJ1-5; cdr3_aa: CASSEGERHQPQHF
v_call: TRBV7-6; j_call: TRBJ1-6; cdr3_aa: CASSARTGPSISLHF
v_call: TRBV12-3/TRBV12-4; j_call: TRBJ1-2; cdr3_aa: CASSAQGAEGYTF
v_call: TRBV6-6; j_call: TRBJ2-7; cdr3_aa: CASSRRQGNIYEQYF
v_call: TRBV30; j_call: TRBJ2-2; cdr3_aa: CAWGVSLAGELFF
v_call: TRBV7-6; j_call: TRBJ2-7; cdr3_aa: CASSPDGTGPYEQYF
v_call: TRBV15; j_call: TRBJ2-1; cdr3_aa: CATSRRQGAYNEQFF
v_call: TRBV7-2; j_call: TRBJ2-5; cdr3_aa: CASSLYAPGTGRVETQYF
v_call: TRBV19; j_call: TRBJ2-3; cdr3_aa: CASSIRGGTDTQYF
v_call: TRBV19; j_call: TRBJ1-3; cdr3_aa: CASSATGGIGAGNTIYF
v_call: TRBV7-9; j_call: TRBJ1-2; cdr3_aa: CASSLAPGYYGYTF
v_call: TRBV7-2; j_call: TRBJ2-4; cdr3_aa: CASSFNLENIQYF
v_call: TRBV3-1/TRBV3-2; j_call: TRBJ1-1; cdr3_aa: CASLALGVTEAFF
v_call: TRBV28; j_call: TRBJ2-7; cdr3_aa: CASSLFGTSGYEQYF
v_call: TRBV28; j_call: TRBJ2-3; cdr3_aa: CASRSGDRTDTQYF
v_call: TRBV5-5; j_call: TRBJ1-1; cdr3_aa: CASSSKGYSEAFF
v_call: TRBV3-1/TRBV3-2; j_call: TRBJ1-1; cdr3_aa: CASSQNTNTEAFF
v_call: TRBV6-4; j_call: TRBJ1-2; cdr3_aa: CASSRTGGNNYGYTF